This TCR beta chain was profiled in a study of cytomegalovirus exposure and HLA in healthy donors. Study as a whole: Most donors, 70% to 85% of roughly 400 genotyped, fell in the Caucasian-associated ancestry cluster.

The germline CDR1 and CDR2 sequences are LGHNA and YSLEER. Between the trimmed V and J ends, which lost 0 bases and 1 base, there was a span of 21 bases. CDR3 length: 19 residues. The PCR made use of 60 Vbeta and 13 Jbeta primers. Clones were sequenced by immunoSEQ multiplex PCR, and TCRdb holds only the in-frame ones, with some missing. The sample lists 100,000 to 150,000 clones, about 85% occurring once. Donors likely had unrecorded immune exposures despite being nominally healthy when sampled. Notes on this clone: The target antigen is unknown.

Study-level points and caveats: Earlier results showed most TCR beta V segments being productive about 87% or about 30% of the time.

The sequence was obtained from a boy aged 5-17 years in good health and CMV-seronegative. Sequencing was carried out using PBMCs. V and J are TRBV4-3 and TRBJ1-2, with a weak D call TRBD1 (6 bases). CDR3 region: CASSQEWRAGDKLNYGYTF. CDR3 nucleotides: TGCGCCAGCAGCCAAGAATGGCGCGCAGGGGACAAACTTAACTATGGCTACACCTTC.